Following are 30 T cell receptor beta chains from one sample sequenced in a study of T cells in Graves' hyperthyroidism and ophthalmopathy. Amplified TCR beta CDR3 regions derived from RNA transcripts. A first-round RT-PCR of the TCR CDR3 used the HTBI primer set. MiXCR, run by TCRdb on the multiplex PCR reads, gives a single entry per CDR3 protein. The data hold approximately 400,000 distinct CDR3 sequences, with approximately 15% observed a single time. Sequences were obtained from blood. The receptors shown here come from a woman aged 55-75 years with Graves' hyperthyroidism.

At least ten counts were recorded for this clonotype. The chain couples TRBV28 to TRBJ2-5; D call uncertain. The CDR3 totals 16 residues. V was cut by 6 bases and J by 0 bases, with 17 bases left in between. CDR1 and CDR2 from the germline V gene are MDHEN and SYDVKM. CDR3 in amino acids: CASRKRSLTYQETQYF. CDR3 DNA: TGTGCCAGCAGGAAACGGAGCCTAACATACCAAGAGACCCAGTACTTC. The full variable domain, in which reference TRBV28 and TRBJ2-5 provide the parts outside the CDR3, is DVKVTQSSRYLVKRTGEKVFLECVQDMDHENMFWYRQDPGLGLRLIYFSYDVKMKEKGDIPEGYSVSREKKERFSLILESASTNQTSMYLCASRKRSLTYQETQYFGPGTRLLVL.

The table lists this clonotype with many counts. This chain connects TRBV18 to TRBJ2-3; the D gene is possibly TRBD2 (6 bases). CDR3 length: 12 amino acids. The V gene lost 2 bases and the J gene lost 6 bases, with 6 bases spanning the gap. CDR1 and CDR2 from the germline V gene are KGHSH and LQKENI. CDR3 nucleotide sequence: TGTGCCAGCTCACCAGGGAGGGATACGCAGTATTTT. It encodes CASSPGRDTQYF. Full variable domain (outside the CDR3, taken from reference TRBV18 and TRBJ2-3): NAGVMQNPRHLVRRRGQEARLRCSPMKGHSHVYWYRQLPEEGLKFMVYLQKENIIDESGMPKERFSAEFPKEGPSILRIQQVVRGDSAAYFCASSPGRDTQYFGPGTRLTVL.

This clonotype has at least ten counts. CDR3: CASSPPGGGETQYF. The CDR3 coding sequence is TGTGCCAGCAGTCCGCCGGGGGGCGGAGAGACCCAGTACTTC. The rearrangement joins TRBV27 to TRBJ2-5; the D gene is possibly TRBD2 (7 bases). The V gene lost 5 bases and the J gene lost 4 bases, with 14 bases spanning the gap. Looked up from germline, CDR1 is MNHEY and CDR2 is SMNVEV (reference sequence). The CDR3 length is 14 residues.

This clonotype was seen repeatedly, ten times or more. The chain uses TRBV20-1 and TRBJ1-5; D gene ambiguous. CDR1 and CDR2 (germline): DFQATT, SNEGSKA (reference sequence). Trimming shortened V by 0 bases and J by 2 bases, and 11 bases separated the two germline ends. The CDR3 is 15 residues long. CDR3 sequence (DNA): TGCAGTGCTAGAGAAGGGCTCCAGGGCAATCAGCCCCAGCATTTT. Translating gives CSAREGLQGNQPQHF.

This clonotype was counted between two and nine times. This chain uses TRBV7-9 with TRBJ2-2; TRBD1 aligns across 7 bases. This CDR3 contains 13 residues. Germline lookup yields CDR1 SEHNR and CDR2 FQNEAQ (reference sequence). The ends lost 3 bases at V and 13 bases at J; junction bases unmatched: 8. The CDR3 nucleotides are TGTGCCAGCAGCTTTGGACAGGACCGAGGGCTGTTTTTT. Its translation is CASSFGQDRGLFF.

Ten or more counts support this clonotype. CDR3 region: CASSQGPSPTGELFF. The CDR3 DNA sequence: TGTGCCAGCAGCCAAGGCCCCTCCCCCACCGGGGAGCTGTTTTTT. The chain uses TRBV3-1 and TRBJ2-2; D not certain. CDR1 is LGHDT and CDR2 is YNNKEL in the germline V gene (reference sequence). The CDR3 totals 15 residues. Trimming took off 1 base at V and 4 bases at J, with 10 bases between the two ends.

There are a few counts of this clonotype. The chain is built from TRBV10-1 and TRBJ2-3; D perhaps matches TRBD2 (6 bases). The V and J ends lost 3 bases and 1 base respectively, with 8 bases between them. The germline CDR1 and CDR2 sequences are WNHNN and SYGVQD (reference sequence). The CDR3 extends over 14 amino acids. DNA of the CDR3: TGCGCCAGCAGTGAATCGGGAGGCACAGATACGCAGTATTTT. This encodes CASSESGGTDTQYF.

In this sample, this clonotype turned up a few times. The chain couples TRBV25-1 to TRBJ2-2, with TRBD1 as a possible D gene (6 bases). The CDR3 is 14 amino acids. Germline assignment: CDR1 MGHDK and CDR2 SYGVNS. Trimming stripped 8 bases from V and 5 bases from J, with 15 bases between. The CDR3 loop reads CASSSGTWTGELFF. CDR3 DNA: TGTGCCAGCTCTTCCGGGACATGGACCGGGGAGCTGTTTTTT.

This clonotype was seen repeatedly, ten times or more. This chain links TRBV27 with TRBJ2-2; no clear D. The CDR3 extends over 14 amino acids. Trimming removed 5 bases at V and 6 bases at J, with 13 bases between. Germline CDR1 reads MNHEY; CDR2 reads SMNVEV (reference sequence). The CDR3 nucleotides read TGTGCCAGCAGTCCCCATAGGCAGGCCGGGGAGCTGTTTTTT. Translated, it gives CASSPHRQAGELFF.

The chain uses TRBV30 and TRBJ1-5; D is unclear. Germline CDR1 is GTSNPN and CDR2 is SVGIG (reference sequence). This CDR3 has 15 residues. Trimming removed 0 bases at V and 1 base at J, with 10 bases between. CDR3 amino acids: CAWSVAPGSNQPQHF. CDR3 nucleotide sequence: TGTGCCTGGAGTGTAGCCCCAGGAAGCAATCAGCCCCAGCATTTT.

The table lists this clonotype with many counts. The DNA of the CDR3 is TGTGCCAGCAGCCCGCGGGACGGTTGGAACACTGAAGCTTTCTTT. This codes for CASSPRDGWNTEAFF. V usage is TRBV7-8 and J usage is TRBJ1-1, with D perhaps matching TRBD1 (5 bases). Trimming pared 5 bases from V and 1 base from J, leaving 14 bases between. This CDR3 spans 15 amino acids. The germline gives CDR1 SGHVS, CDR2 FQNEAQ.

This clonotype showed up just a few times. This could be a read error, since a much larger clone is one nucleotide away. The rearrangement joins TRBV30 to TRBJ1-1; D gene ambiguous. The V and J ends lost 5 bases and 4 bases respectively, with 8 bases between them. The CDR3 covers 11 residues. Per germline, CDR1 GTSNPN and CDR2 SVGIG (reference sequence). CDR3 nucleotide sequence: TGTGCCTGGGGTTCGGGCACTGAAGCTTTCTTT. It yields the protein CAWGSGTEAFF.

This clonotype was observed at least ten times. This sequence joins TRBV28 and TRBJ1-1; TRBD1 might be the D (6 bases). This CDR3 comprises 11 residues. Germline CDR1 and CDR2: MDHEN and SYDVKM. The germline V and J ends were trimmed by 8 bases and 7 bases, with 11 bases remaining between them. The CDR3, as DNA: TGTGCCAGCGGGGAGGGGGTTGAAGCTTTCTTT. It is translated as CASGEGVEAFF. Variable domain in full (rest from reference TRBV28 and TRBJ1-1): DVKVTQSSRYLVKRTGEKVFLECVQDMDHENMFWYRQDPGLGLRLIYFSYDVKMKEKGDIPEGYSVSREKKERFSLILESASTNQTSMYLCASGEGVEAFFGQGTRLTVV.

This clonotype was counted many times. This sequence joins TRBV5-1 and TRBJ1-1; possible D gene TRBD1, 5 bases. The length of the CDR3 is 15 residues. The V gene's germline CDR1 is SGHRS and CDR2 YFSETQ. The V end lost 3 bases, the J end lost 1 base, and 13 bases lay between the germline ends. The CDR3 DNA reads as TGCGCCAGCAGCTCATGGGACTCGGGGAACACTGAAGCTTTCTTT. Its protein is CASSSWDSGNTEAFF.

This clonotype was observed a few times. The chain carries TRBV18 and TRBJ2-5; 11 bases align to TRBD2. V trimming: 4 bases; J trimming: 4 bases; junction bases outside the gene matches: 5. Per the germline V gene, CDR1 is KGHSH and CDR2 is LQKENI. The CDR3 runs to 15 residues. The CDR3: CASSHSSGRRETQYF. CDR3 nucleotides: TGTGCCAGCTCACATTCTAGCGGGAGGAGAGAGACCCAGTACTTC.

A few counts support this clonotype. The rearrangement uses TRBV7-8 and TRBJ2-7, with D possibly TRBD2 on 6 matching bases. CDR1 and CDR2 from the germline V gene are SGHVS and FQNEAQ. CDR3 length equals 15 residues. With 1 base removed from V and 2 bases from J, the gap between germline ends came to 12 bases. CDR3 bases: TGTGCCAGCAGCTTAGGGGCAGGAGGGGCCTACGAGCAGTACTTC. Protein sequence: CASSLGAGGAYEQYF.

In this sample, this clonotype turned up a few times. The gene calls are TRBV19 and TRBJ1-2; D possibly corresponds to TRBD1 (6 bases). V was pared by 1 base and J by 8 bases, with 17 bases between. This CDR3 region has 15 residues. Germline V gene sequence: CDR1 LNHDA, CDR2 SQIVND (reference sequence). CDR3: CASSIATGTRSGYTF. The CDR3 DNA follows: TGTGCCAGTAGTATAGCAACAGGGACCCGCTCGGGCTACACCTTC.

In this sample, this clonotype turned up many times. V is TRBV30 and J is TRBJ1-1; D not resolved. The germline gives CDR1 GTSNPN, CDR2 SVGIG (reference sequence). This CDR3 has 13 amino acids. V was trimmed by 0 bases and J by 2 bases, leaving 7 bases between them. The CDR3 nucleotides read TGTGCCTGGAGTGTACACAGCAACACTGAAGCTTTCTTT. Protein product: CAWSVHSNTEAFF.

This clonotype has just a few counts. The chain joins TRBV24-1 to TRBJ1-1, with D perhaps matching TRBD1 (5 bases). The V gene's germline CDR1 is KGHDR and CDR2 SFDVKD. The CDR3 is 12 amino acids. V lost 9 bases and J 1 base, leaving 8 bases between the germline ends. CDR3 DNA sequence: TGTGCCACCGGGGACGGGAACACTGAAGCTTTCTTT. Translation gives CATGDGNTEAFF.

The chain is built from TRBV5-1 and TRBJ2-1, with D possibly being TRBD2 (6 bases). Trimming took off 0 bases at V and 9 bases at J, with 16 bases between the two ends. Germline V CDR1 and CDR2: SGHRS, YFSETQ. The CDR3 loop spans 15 amino acids. As DNA, the CDR3 is TGCGCCAGCAGCTTGGATAGCGAGGGGAGGTCTGAGCAGTTCTTC. This sequence encodes CASSLDSEGRSEQFF.

In DNA, the CDR3 is TGTGCCAGCAGCCAAGATATGGGACTAGCGGGAAGTGAGCAGTACTTC. Translation gives CASSQDMGLAGSEQYF. The V and J genes are TRBV4-2 and TRBJ2-7; 13 bases line up with TRBD2. The germline V gene has CDR1 LGHNA and CDR2 YNFKEQ. The CDR3 consists of 16 residues. The ends lost 0 bases at V and 7 bases at J; junction bases unmatched: 6.

The gene calls are TRBV20-1 and TRBJ1-1; D remains unclear. The V end was cut by 0 bases, the J end by 7 bases, with 6 bases between. From germline, CDR1 is DFQATT and CDR2 SNEGSKA (reference sequence). The CDR3 contains 11 residues. CDR3 bases: TGCAGTGCTAGAGATCCTGATGAAGCTTTCTTT. Translating it yields CSARDPDEAFF.

This rearrangement joins TRBV19 to TRBJ2-2; D remains ambiguous. From germline, CDR1 is LNHDA and CDR2 SQIVND (reference sequence). This CDR3 is 14 amino acids long. V shed 3 bases and J shed 8 bases, with 13 bases lying between them. DNA for the CDR3: TGTGCCAGTAGTATCGTCGGAGCTGGTGGGGAGCTGTTTTTT. As protein: CASSIVGAGGELFF. The variable domain in full, completed from reference TRBV19 and TRBJ2-2, reads DGGITQSPKYLFRKEGQNVTLSCEQNLNHDAMYWYRQDPGQGLRLIYYSQIVNDFQKGDIAEGYSVSREKKESFPLTVTSAQKNPTAFYLCASSIVGAGGELFFGEGSRLTVL.

This clonotype was counted between two and nine times. The chain is built from TRBV20-1 and TRBJ2-1; 11 nucleotides line up with TRBD2. The CDR3 consists of 17 residues. V gave up 7 bases and J gave up 0 bases; unmatched junction bases: 11. Germline values: CDR1 DFQATT, CDR2 SNEGSKA (reference sequence). The CDR3: CSVPPGLAVHSYNEQFF. CDR3 in DNA: TGCAGTGTACCGCCGGGACTAGCGGTTCACTCCTACAATGAGCAGTTCTTC.

This clonotype was observed at least ten times. The chain has TRBV4-1 and TRBJ2-5; 8 bases match TRBD2. The J segment lost 1 base and the V segment lost 4 bases, leaving 2 bases of the junction unmatched. The CDR3 is 14 amino acids. CDR1 is MGHRA, CDR2 YSYEKL, per germline. The CDR3 loop reads CASSLTSAQETQYF. CDR3 in DNA: TGCGCCAGCAGCCTGACTAGCGCCCAAGAGACCCAGTACTTC.

In its sample, this clonotype was seen a few times. V is TRBV15 and J is TRBJ2-5; 10 bases are a match to TRBD2. The CDR3 has 16 amino acids. The germline CDR1 and CDR2 sequences are LNHNV and YYDKDF (reference sequence). J lost 5 bases, V lost 5 bases, and 11 bases had no gene match. In DNA form, the CDR3 reads TGTGCCACCAGCCGTGCTCTAGCGGGAGACGAGGAGACCCAGTACTTC. It specifies CATSRALAGDEETQYF. Full variable domain (rest looked up from reference TRBV15 and TRBJ2-5): DAMVIQNPRYQVTQFGKPVTLSCSQTLNHNVMYWYQQKSSQAPKLLFHYYDKDFNNEADTPDNFQSRRPNTSFCFLDIRSPGLGDTAMYLCATSRALAGDEETQYFGPGTRLLVL.

This clonotype has just a few counts. V gene TRBV15 combines with J gene TRBJ1-5; perhaps TRBD1 as D (6 bases). This CDR3 spans 14 amino acids. V lost 0 bases and J lost 4, with 7 bases in between. Germline loops: CDR1 LNHNV, CDR2 YYDKDF (reference sequence). The CDR3 region has the DNA TGTGCCACCAGCAGAGACAGGGGAAATCAGCCCCAGCATTTT. It translates to CATSRDRGNQPQHF.

This clonotype occurred many times. This chain joins TRBV6-1 and TRBJ1-2; possibly TRBD1 for D (6 bases). This CDR3 is 13 amino acids long. V lost 6 bases and J lost 6, with 14 bases in between. The germline gives CDR1 MNHNS, CDR2 SASEGT. Written as DNA, the CDR3 is TGTGCCAGCAGGGCCGGGACACCCGATGGCTACACCTTC. This codes for CASRAGTPDGYTF.

Many counts were recorded for this clonotype. The rearrangement uses TRBV3-1 and TRBJ2-7; maybe TRBD2 (6 bases). The CDR3 has 15 residues. The germline gives CDR1 LGHDT, CDR2 YNNKEL (reference sequence). V was pared by 0 bases and J by 5 bases, with 14 bases between. The DNA of the CDR3 is TGTGCCAGCAGCCAAGATCTTGTCGGGAGCCACGAGCAGTACTTC. Its protein is CASSQDLVGSHEQYF.

In this sample, this clonotype turned up many times. V is TRBV29-1 and J is TRBJ1-1; D is undetermined. The germline gives CDR1 SQVTM, CDR2 ANQGSEA. The CDR3 sequence is 14 residues long. Trimming removed 3 bases at V and 1 base at J, with 12 bases between. CDR3 bases: TGCAGCGTTGAGTGGCCAGATAAGAACACTGAAGCTTTCTTT. It translates to CSVEWPDKNTEAFF.